This T cell receptor beta chain was identified during a study of blood T cell repertoires in COVID-19. Sequencing used immunoSEQ multiplex PCR; TCRdb keeps in-frame clones, though not all of them. The profile shows about 430,000 clones, about 88% of them singletons. Allocation to cohorts depended on clinical history reported by the participants. The count of this clone is one. This TCR was recovered from a woman aged 18-29 years who had been exposed to COVID-19. The specimen was PBMCs or T cells enriched from blood (not recorded which).

CDR3 residues: CASSLVSVGGRYQETQYF. DNA for the CDR3: TGTGCCAGCAGTTTAGTGTCCGTAGGCGGGAGGTACCAAGAGACCCAGTACTTC. The gene calls are TRBV28 and TRBJ2-5; 8 nucleotides match TRBD2. This CDR3 spans 18 amino acids. Germline V gene lookup returns CDR1 MDHEN and CDR2 SYDVKM. V shed 2 bases and J 0 bases; nucleotides not matched to a gene: 11.